The 30 T cell receptor beta chains listed next were all sequenced from one sample in a study of blood T cell repertoires in COVID-19. Method: immunoSEQ multiplex PCR; TCRdb's copy keeps in-frame clones and lacks some. The profile shows fewer than 120,000 clones, around 90% of them singletons. Specimen: peripheral blood. The origin of the receptors is a woman between 45 and 60 years old with acute or convalescent COVID-19.

As to this clone: One end of the junction is discordant with germline, which a read error may explain. The chain's CDR3 is CASSRGQGIFF. The CDR3 DNA is TGTGCCAGCAGCCGTGGACAAGGGATCTTCTTC. This chain connects TRBV3-1 (or the pseudogene TRBV3-2) to TRBJ2-7; D is possibly TRBD1 (5 bases). Germline V lookup: CDR1 LGHDT, CDR2 YNNKEL (reference sequence). This CDR3 comprises 11 residues.

The V call is TRBV5-1, the J call TRBJ1-2; TRBD1 aligns across 9 bases. The CDR3 covers 15 residues. Germline assignment: CDR1 SGHRS and CDR2 YFSETQ. J lost 4 bases, V lost 4 bases, and 8 bases had no gene match. The CDR3 region has the DNA TGCGCCAGCAGCCTAACCGGGACAGGGTTCTATGGCTACACCTTC. Amino acid sequence: CASSLTGTGFYGYTF.

The V call is TRBV18, the J call TRBJ1-1; tentatively, D is TRBD1 (6 bases). Deletions cut 0 bases from V and 0 bases from J, with 8 bases between. The CDR3 covers 15 residues. Germline CDR1 KGHSH, CDR2 LQKENI. Here the CDR3 DNA reads TGTGCCAGCTCACCACCGGGGGGGCTGAACACTGAAGCTTTCTTT. Translating it yields CASSPPGGLNTEAFF.

The rearrangement joins TRBV6-5 to TRBJ1-1, with D tentatively TRBD1 (6 bases). Germline values: CDR1 MNHEY, CDR2 SVGAGI. V was cut by 5 bases and J by 8 bases, with 15 bases left in between. The length of the CDR3 is 13 residues. CDR3 in amino acids: CASSPRDIQEAFF. CDR3 DNA sequence: TGTGCCAGCAGTCCTCGGGACATCCAGGAAGCTTTCTTT.

The rearrangement uses TRBV29-1 and TRBJ1-2; D is perhaps TRBD1 (6 bases). The CDR3 consists of 16 residues. The V gene's germline CDR1 is SQVTM and CDR2 ANQGSEA. The ends were cut back, 3 bases at V and 2 bases at J, with 19 bases in the middle. The CDR3 spells CSVEGPGGRRNYGYTF. In nucleotides, the CDR3 is TGCAGCGTTGAGGGCCCTGGGGGCAGGCGGAACTATGGCTACACCTTC.

The chain carries TRBV7-6 and TRBJ2-1, with 11 bases lining up with TRBD1. Germline V lookup: CDR1 SGHVS, CDR2 FNYEAQ. CDR3 length: 17 residues. J lost 7 bases, V lost 1 base, and 9 bases had no gene match. The CDR3 nucleotides are TGTGCCAGCAGCTTAGTCGCCGGGACAGGGGGTCGAAATGAGCAGTTCTTC. Encoded protein: CASSLVAGTGGRNEQFF.

The CDR3 coding sequence is TGTGCCTGGACCTCGGGACTAGCGGGAACTGGGGCCAACGTCCTGACTTTC. Encoded protein: CAWTSGLAGTGANVLTF. The J gene is TRBJ2-6, the V gene TRBV30, with 13 nucleotides matching TRBD2. CDR3 length: 17 amino acids. V was clipped by 4 bases and J by 2 bases; unmatched bases: 5. The V gene's germline CDR1 is GTSNPN and CDR2 SVGIG (reference sequence).

The chain joins TRBV21-1 to TRBJ2-3; TRBD2, the D gene given by the table, was not confirmed from the DNA. TRBV21-1 is recorded as a pseudogene. This CDR3 has 17 residues. In DNA form, the CDR3 reads TGTGCCAGCAGCAAAGGGGGACTAGCGGGAGAGATAGATACGCAGTATTTT. It yields the protein CASSKGGLAGEIDTQYF.

This clone has only one observation. In DNA form, the CDR3 reads TGTGCCAGCTCACTGAGACTAGCGGGAGCGGACGAGCAGTACTTC. Translated: CASSLRLAGADEQYF. The rearrangement uses TRBV18 and TRBJ2-7, with 12 bases aligning to TRBD2. Germline assignment: CDR1 KGHSH and CDR2 LQKENI. Losses at the gene ends were 4 bases for V and 5 bases for J; bases not matched to a gene: 6. The CDR3 is made up of 15 amino acids.

The rearrangement uses TRBV29-1 and TRBJ1-3; 9 nucleotides line up with TRBD1. The germline V gene has CDR1 SQVTM and CDR2 ANQGSEA. Trimming cost V 7 bases and J 3 bases; bases outside gene matches: 10. The CDR3 spans 15 residues. CDR3 protein: CSAGGQGRFGNTIYF. CDR3 sequence (DNA): TGCAGCGCCGGGGGACAGGGACGATTTGGAAACACCATATATTTT.

On this clone: Germline is not matched at one junction end, which may reflect a read error. The chain recombines TRBV7-9 with TRBJ1-3, with D perhaps matching TRBD1 (5 bases). Germline V gives CDR1 SEHNR, CDR2 FQNEAQ (reference sequence). CDR3 length: 11 residues. The CDR3 loop reads CASSLTDKYNF. The CDR3 nucleotides read TGTGCCAGCAGCTTAACGGACAAGTACAATTTT.

The chain joins TRBV18 to TRBJ2-2; 10 positions agree with TRBD2. The CDR3 is made up of 17 amino acids. Germline CDR1 is KGHSH and CDR2 is LQKENI. J was trimmed by 7 bases and V by 5 bases; bases with no gene match: 13. CDR3 protein: CASSSASSGSCIGELFF. The CDR3 nucleotides are TGTGCCAGCTCATCAGCATCTAGCGGGAGTTGTATCGGGGAGCTGTTTTTT.

V and J are TRBV11-3 and TRBJ2-1; TRBD2 aligns across 11 bases. The germline gives CDR1 SGHNT, CDR2 YENEEA. The CDR3 is made up of 16 amino acids. The ends lost 4 bases at V and 4 bases at J; junction bases unmatched: 6. The CDR3 reads CASSSQTSGNYNEQFF. In DNA, the CDR3 is TGTGCCAGCAGCTCCCAGACTAGCGGGAATTACAATGAGCAGTTCTTC.

This chain joins TRBV7-9 and TRBJ2-5, with 13 positions matching TRBD2. Germline V gene data show CDR1 as SEHNR and CDR2 as FQNEAQ (reference sequence). Unmatched junction bases numbered 7, after V lost 4 bases and J lost 5 bases. The CDR3 totals 16 residues. CDR3 coding DNA: TGTGCCAGCAGCTCCGGGACTAGCGGGAAAGGGGAGACCCAGTACTTC. Translated, it gives CASSSGTSGKGETQYF.

J is TRBJ2-7 and V is TRBV11-2, with TRBD1 identical over 7 bases. The CDR3 is made up of 14 amino acids. CDR1 and CDR2 from the germline V gene are SGHAT and FQNNGV. V trimming: 3 bases; J trimming: 3 bases; junction bases outside the gene matches: 5. The CDR3 coding sequence is TGTGCCAGCAGCTTGGACGACAGGGTCTACGAGCAGTACTTC. Its translation is CASSLDDRVYEQYF.

This clone came up a few times. V and J are TRBV5-1 and TRBJ2-1; 8 bases are a match to TRBD2. The germline CDR1 and CDR2 sequences are SGHRS and YFSETQ. J lost 5 bases, V lost 4 bases, and 11 bases had no gene match. The CDR3 spans 16 residues. The CDR3 protein is CASSVNQLAANNEQFF. The CDR3, as DNA: TGCGCCAGCAGCGTAAACCAACTAGCGGCCAACAATGAGCAGTTCTTC.

This clone has only one observation. This chain uses TRBV7-6 with TRBJ1-4; TRBD1 agrees at 9 bases. This CDR3 comprises 15 residues. The J segment lost 7 bases and the V segment lost 5 bases, leaving 8 bases of the junction unmatched. CDR1 and CDR2 from the germline V gene are SGHVS and FNYEAQ. The CDR3 coding sequence is TGTGCCAGCAGCCCCGGACAGGGGAGAGGTGAAAAACTGTTTTTT. This encodes CASSPGQGRGEKLFF. Complete variable domain (other parts from reference TRBV7-6 and TRBJ1-4): GAGVSQSPRYKVTKRGQDVALRCDPISGHVSLYWYRQALGQGPEFLTYFNYEAQQDKSGLPNDRFSAERPEGSISTLTIQRTEQRDSAMYRCASSPGQGRGEKLFFGSGTQLSVL.

V usage is TRBV6-2 or TRBV6-3 and J usage is TRBJ2-3, with TRBD2 identical over 8 bases. Germline loops: CDR1 MNHEY, CDR2 SVGEGT. This CDR3 is built from 15 residues. V shed 5 bases and J 0 bases; nucleotides not matched to a gene: 4. CDR3 sequence reads: CASSGAGVSTDTQYF. The CDR3 DNA reads as TGTGCCAGCAGTGGAGCGGGAGTGAGCACAGATACGCAGTATTTT.

This clone was detected a few times. The chain combines TRBV19 with TRBJ2-1; 8 nucleotides match TRBD2. This CDR3 region has 15 residues. V dropped 2 bases and J dropped 3; count of bases not matched to a gene: 3. Per germline, CDR1 LNHDA and CDR2 SQIVND (reference sequence). The CDR3 bases are TGTGCCAGTAGTATACGTAGCGGGGTCTACAATGAGCAGTTCTTC. The encoded protein is CASSIRSGVYNEQFF. The whole variable domain, filled in from reference TRBV19 and TRBJ2-1, reads DGGITQSPKYLFRKEGQNVTLSCEQNLNHDAMYWYRQDPGQGLRLIYYSQIVNDFQKGDIAEGYSVSREKKESFPLTVTSAQKNPTAFYLCASSIRSGVYNEQFFGPGTRLTVL.

The J gene is TRBJ2-5, the V gene TRBV12-5; D remains ambiguous. V lost 1 base to trimming and J lost 2 bases, with 5 bases between them. The CDR3 is 13 residues long. Germline lookup yields CDR1 LGHNT and CDR2 FRNRAP. The CDR3, as DNA: TGTGCTAGTGGTTTGGACTCACAAGAGACCCAGTACTTC. Protein sequence: CASGLDSQETQYF.

As to this clone: Other DNA sequences in this specimen translate into the identical CDR3. The chain couples TRBV14 to TRBJ2-7; 8 positions match TRBD1. The germline CDR1 and CDR2 sequences are SGHDN and FVKESK. The CDR3 covers 14 residues. The trim removed 4 bases at V and 2 bases at J, leaving 4 bases unmatched. The CDR3 nucleotides read TGTGCCAGCAGCCTAGGACAGGGCCCCTACGAGCAGTACTTC. It is translated as CASSLGQGPYEQYF.

J is TRBJ2-1 and V is TRBV5-5, with 16 bases aligning to TRBD2. The CDR3 has 15 amino acids. The junction had 3 bases not matched to a gene; V was cut back by 0 bases and J by 12 bases. Germline V gene lookup returns CDR1 SGHKS and CDR2 YYEKEE (reference sequence). Written as DNA, the CDR3 is TGTGCCAGCAGCTTGGTGGGACTAGCGGGAGGGGGGCAGTTCTTC. Its protein product is CASSLVGLAGGGQFF. The full variable domain, rest sourced from reference TRBV5-5 and TRBJ2-1, is DAGVTQSPTHLIKTRGQQVTLRCSPISGHKSVSWYQQVLGQGPQFIFQYYEKEERGRGNFPDRFSARQFPNYSSELNVNALLLGDSALYLCASSLVGLAGGGQFFGPGTRLTVL.

The CDR3 DNA is TGCGCCAGCAGCTTGACGACCGGAGGGTATGAAAAACTGTTTTTT. Amino acids: CASSLTTGGYEKLFF. V usage is TRBV5-1 and J usage is TRBJ1-4, with D uncertain. The ends were cut back, 1 base at V and 6 bases at J, with 13 bases in the middle. CDR3 length equals 15 residues. Germline loops: CDR1 SGHRS, CDR2 YFSETQ.

V and J are TRBV27 and TRBJ2-2; D might be TRBD2 (7 bases). V was pared by 3 bases and J by 0 bases, with 17 bases between. The V gene's germline CDR1 is MNHEY and CDR2 SMNVEV (reference sequence). The CDR3 covers 18 residues. For the CDR3, the DNA is TGTGCCAGCAGTTTTTGGGGGCTAGCGGAAACGAACACCGGGGAGCTGTTTTTT. Translated: CASSFWGLAETNTGELFF.

This clone was seen a handful of times. This chain uses TRBV11-2 with TRBJ1-1; 7 bases align to TRBD1. CDR3 size: 12 residues. V dropped 3 bases and J dropped 7; count of bases not matched to a gene: 2. Germline V gene sequence: CDR1 SGHAT, CDR2 FQNNGV. The CDR3 is CASSLTGFEAFF. CDR3 bases: TGTGCCAGCAGCTTGACAGGGTTTGAAGCTTTCTTT.

The chain recombines TRBV4-1 with TRBJ1-1, with TRBD1 matching over 8 bases. V shed 4 bases, J shed 5 bases, and the junction held 3 bases outside the gene matches. The CDR3 sequence is 13 residues long. Germline values: CDR1 MGHRA, CDR2 YSYEKL. CDR3 region: CASSLDRATEAFF. The CDR3 region has the DNA TGCGCCAGCAGCCTGGACAGGGCTACTGAAGCTTTCTTT.

This rearrangement joins TRBV10-2 to TRBJ2-2, with 13 bases aligning to TRBD2. V was pared by 4 bases and J by 4 bases, with 6 bases of the junction left unmatched. The CDR3 runs 17 residues. Germline CDR1 WSHSY, CDR2 SAAADI. The DNA for the CDR3 is TGCGCCAGCAGTGCGAGGGGACTAGCGGGAATCACCGGGGAGCTGTTTTTT. Residues: CASSARGLAGITGELFF.

The V and J genes are TRBV19 and TRBJ1-3, with 7 bases lining up with TRBD1. CDR3 length equals 15 residues. Germline lookup yields CDR1 LNHDA and CDR2 SQIVND (reference sequence). J was trimmed by 0 bases and V by 5 bases; bases with no gene match: 4. The CDR3 region is CASSLNRGSGNTIYF. Here the CDR3 DNA reads TGTGCCAGTAGTCTGAACAGGGGCTCTGGAAACACCATATATTTT. The full variable domain, completed using reference TRBV19 and TRBJ1-3, is DGGITQSPKYLFRKEGQNVTLSCEQNLNHDAMYWYRQDPGQGLRLIYYSQIVNDFQKGDIAEGYSVSREKKESFPLTVTSAQKNPTAFYLCASSLNRGSGNTIYFGEGSWLTVV.

The V call is TRBV28, the J call TRBJ1-6, with TRBD1 matching over 8 bases. The CDR3 totals 15 residues. V was pared by 8 bases and J by 9 bases, with 12 bases of the junction left unmatched. Germline V gene lookup returns CDR1 MDHEN and CDR2 SYDVKM. The CDR3 loop reads CASSWAGGYGSPLHF. CDR3 nucleotide sequence: TGTGCCAGCTCTTGGGCAGGGGGCTATGGTTCACCCCTCCACTTT.

CDR3 nucleotide sequence: TGTGCCAGTAGTCCCGGGGGGCCCCAGGGCTATGGCTACACCTTC. Protein: CASSPGGPQGYGYTF. This chain links TRBV19 with TRBJ1-2, with D possibly TRBD1 on 6 matching bases. V dropped 5 bases and J dropped 4 bases, with 17 bases sitting between them. The CDR3 contains 15 residues. Germline CDR1 and CDR2: LNHDA and SQIVND (reference sequence).